One T cell receptor beta chain is described in this entry. The sample is drawn from a study of Ad26.COV2.S vaccination and SARS-CoV-2 variants. Germline V gene sequence: CDR1 SGHAT, CDR2 FQNNGV. This CDR3 has 14 amino acids. The V end was cut by 1 base, the J end by 1 base, with 6 bases between. Libraries were prepared by immunoSEQ multiplex PCR; TCRdb keeps only in-frame clonotypes and omits some of them. The table includes roughly 320,000 clones, just over 85% detected once. The treatment denotes: around 19 received Ad26.COV2.S at low or high dose, single or two shots; several received placebo; per-sample allocation not given. Samples were taken on day 63 after the first vaccine or placebo injection.

This TCR was recovered from a person between 18 and 65 years old who received the Ad26.COV2.S COVID-19 vaccine or a placebo. The sample was peripheral blood, taken in a trial of Ad26.COV2.S vaccine versus placebo. The chain joins TRBV11-2 to TRBJ2-3; unclear D gene. The CDR3 here is CASSLGSGTDTQYF. The DNA of the CDR3 is TGTGCCAGCAGCTTAGGGTCGGGCACAGATACGCAGTATTTT.